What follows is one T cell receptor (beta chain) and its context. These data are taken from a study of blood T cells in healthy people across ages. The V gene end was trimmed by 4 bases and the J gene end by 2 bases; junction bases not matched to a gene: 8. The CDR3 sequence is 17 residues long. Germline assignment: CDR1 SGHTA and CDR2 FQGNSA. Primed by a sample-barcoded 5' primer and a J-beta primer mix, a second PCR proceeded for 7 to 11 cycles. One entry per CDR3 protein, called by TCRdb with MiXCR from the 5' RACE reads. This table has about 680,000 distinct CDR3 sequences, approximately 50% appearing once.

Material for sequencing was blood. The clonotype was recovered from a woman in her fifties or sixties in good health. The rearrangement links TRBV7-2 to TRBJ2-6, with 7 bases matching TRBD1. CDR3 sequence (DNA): TGTGCCAGCAGCTCCGGTGTAGGGGGCGCTGGGGCCAACGTCCTGACTTTC. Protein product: CASSSGVGGAGANVLTF.